This T cell receptor (beta chain) emerged from a study of T cell repertoires in cytomegalovirus infection. Whole-study context: From public TCR beta signatures came an indication of both CMV infection and matching HLA type.

The CDR3 extends over 18 amino acids. Germline-derived CDR1 and CDR2 are ENHRY and SYGVKD. V was pared by 5 bases and J by 2 bases, with 15 bases of the junction left unmatched. Study-level findings and limits: Identification of carriers of CMV plus the relevant HLA was achieved through cumulative public TCR beta family frequency. The response measured ex vivo was dominated by TCR beta clonotypes (HLA-C-restricted and CMV-specific).

TCRdb independently ran MiXCR on the reads; one entry per CDR3 protein. In the table there are 740,000 or so distinct CDR3 sequences, 35% of which are singletons. This clonotype was counted between two and nine times. The target antigen is unknown. Input material: PBMCs. The sequence came from a human donor in good health (CMV status not recorded). Some clones in this sample may be carry-over from other donors' samples. The genes are TRBV10-3 and TRBJ2-3; TRBD2 agrees at 8 bases. The CDR3 region has the DNA TGTGCCATCAGTCTGTCCGGGAGGGCCAGATACTACACAGATACGCAGTATTTT. Residues: CAISLSGRARYYTDTQYF.